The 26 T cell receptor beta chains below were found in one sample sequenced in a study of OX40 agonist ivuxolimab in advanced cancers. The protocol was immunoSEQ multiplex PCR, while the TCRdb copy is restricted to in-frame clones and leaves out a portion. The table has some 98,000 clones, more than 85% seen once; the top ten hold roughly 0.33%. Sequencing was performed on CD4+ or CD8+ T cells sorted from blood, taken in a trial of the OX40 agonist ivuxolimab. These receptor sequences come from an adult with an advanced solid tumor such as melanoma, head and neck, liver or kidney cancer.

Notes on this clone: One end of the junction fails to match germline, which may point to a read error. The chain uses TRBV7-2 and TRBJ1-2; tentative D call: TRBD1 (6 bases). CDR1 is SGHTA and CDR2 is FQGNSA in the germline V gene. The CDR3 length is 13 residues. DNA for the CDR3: TGTGCCAGCAGCTTAGGGGGGCACTACGGCTACACCTTC. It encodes CASSLGGHYGYTF.

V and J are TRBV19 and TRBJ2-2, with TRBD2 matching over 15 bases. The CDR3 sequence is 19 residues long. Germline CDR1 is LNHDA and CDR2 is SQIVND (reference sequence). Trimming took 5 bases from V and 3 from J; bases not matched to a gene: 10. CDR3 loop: CASSARPGTSGRHTGELFF. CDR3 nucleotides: TGTGCCAGTAGTGCCCGACCCGGGACTAGCGGGAGGCACACCGGGGAGCTGTTTTTT.

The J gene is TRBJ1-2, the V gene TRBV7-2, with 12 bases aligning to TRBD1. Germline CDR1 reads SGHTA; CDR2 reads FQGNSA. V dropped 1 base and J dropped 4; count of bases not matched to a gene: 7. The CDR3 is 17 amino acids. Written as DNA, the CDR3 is TGTGCCAGCAGCTTAGACGGGACAGGGGGCACGCCCTATGGCTACACCTTC. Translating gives CASSLDGTGGTPYGYTF.

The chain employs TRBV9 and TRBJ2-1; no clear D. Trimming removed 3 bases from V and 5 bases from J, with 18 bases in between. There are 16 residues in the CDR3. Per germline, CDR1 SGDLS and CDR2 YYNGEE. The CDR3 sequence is CASSAAPGRINNEQFF. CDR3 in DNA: TGTGCCAGCAGCGCAGCCCCCGGGCGGATCAACAATGAGCAGTTCTTC.

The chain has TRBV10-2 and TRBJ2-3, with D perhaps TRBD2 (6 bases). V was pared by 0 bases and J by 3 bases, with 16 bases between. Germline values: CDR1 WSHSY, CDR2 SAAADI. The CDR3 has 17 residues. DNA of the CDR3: TGCGCCAGCAGTGAGTCTGCGTTGACTAGGGGTACAGATACGCAGTATTTT. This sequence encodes CASSESALTRGTDTQYF.

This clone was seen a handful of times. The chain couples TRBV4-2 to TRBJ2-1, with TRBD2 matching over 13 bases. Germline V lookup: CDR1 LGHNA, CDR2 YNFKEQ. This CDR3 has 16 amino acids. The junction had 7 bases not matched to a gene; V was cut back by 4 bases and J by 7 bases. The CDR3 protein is CASSRGTSGKGNEQFF. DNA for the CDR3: TGTGCCAGCAGCCGAGGGACTAGCGGGAAGGGTAATGAGCAGTTCTTC.

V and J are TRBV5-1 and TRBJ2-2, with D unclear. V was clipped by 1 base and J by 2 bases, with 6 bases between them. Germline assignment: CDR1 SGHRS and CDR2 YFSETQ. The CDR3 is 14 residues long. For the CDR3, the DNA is TGCGCCAGCAGCTTGACACCTAACACCGGGGAGCTGTTTTTT. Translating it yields CASSLTPNTGELFF. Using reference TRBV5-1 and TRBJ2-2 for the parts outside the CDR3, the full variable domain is KAGVTQTPRYLIKTRGQQVTLSCSPISGHRSVSWYQQTPGQGLQFLFEYFSETQRNKGNFPGRFSGRQFSNSRSEMNVSTLELGDSALYLCASSLTPNTGELFFGEGSRLTVL.

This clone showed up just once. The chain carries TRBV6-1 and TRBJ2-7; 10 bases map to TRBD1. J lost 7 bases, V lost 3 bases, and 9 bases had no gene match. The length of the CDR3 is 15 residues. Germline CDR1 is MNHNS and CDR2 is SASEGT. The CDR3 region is CASSEGGTGAREQYF. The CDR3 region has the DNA TGTGCCAGCAGTGAGGGCGGGACAGGGGCCAGGGAGCAGTACTTC.

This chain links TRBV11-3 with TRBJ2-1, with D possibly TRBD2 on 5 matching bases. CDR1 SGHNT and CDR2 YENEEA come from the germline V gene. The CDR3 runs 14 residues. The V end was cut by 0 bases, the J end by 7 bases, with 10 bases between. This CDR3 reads CASSLERDSNEQFF. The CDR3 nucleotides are TGTGCCAGCAGCTTAGAACGGGATTCTAATGAGCAGTTCTTC.

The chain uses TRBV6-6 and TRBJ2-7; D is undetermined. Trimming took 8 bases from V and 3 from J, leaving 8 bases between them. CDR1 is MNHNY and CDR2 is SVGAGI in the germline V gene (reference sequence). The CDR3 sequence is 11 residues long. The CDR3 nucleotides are TGTGCCAGCCAGATCGGCTACGAGCAGTACTTC. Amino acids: CASQIGYEQYF.

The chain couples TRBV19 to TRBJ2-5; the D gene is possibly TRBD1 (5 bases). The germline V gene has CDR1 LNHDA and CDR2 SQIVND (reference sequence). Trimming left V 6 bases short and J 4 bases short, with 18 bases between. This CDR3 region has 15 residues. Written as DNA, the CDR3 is TGTGCCAGTAGCCCCCAGGGTCAGGTCGGAGAGACCCAGTACTTC. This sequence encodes CASSPQGQVGETQYF.

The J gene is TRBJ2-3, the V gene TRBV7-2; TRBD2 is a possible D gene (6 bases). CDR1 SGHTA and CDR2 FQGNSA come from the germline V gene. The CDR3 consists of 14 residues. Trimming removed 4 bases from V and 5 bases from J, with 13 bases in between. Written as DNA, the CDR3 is TGTGCCAGCAGCTCCTGGTCGGGGGAAGATACGCAGTATTTT. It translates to CASSSWSGEDTQYF.

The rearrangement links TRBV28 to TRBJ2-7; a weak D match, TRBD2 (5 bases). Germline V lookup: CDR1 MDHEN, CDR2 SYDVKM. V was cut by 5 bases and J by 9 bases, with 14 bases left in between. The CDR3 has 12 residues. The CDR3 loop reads CASSPITRVQYF. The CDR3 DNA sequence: TGTGCCAGCAGTCCCATCACTAGAGTGCAGTACTTC.

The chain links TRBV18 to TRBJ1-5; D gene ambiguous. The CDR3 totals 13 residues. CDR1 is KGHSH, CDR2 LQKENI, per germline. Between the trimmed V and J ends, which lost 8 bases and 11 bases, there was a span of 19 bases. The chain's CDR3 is CASTGTRSGAQHF. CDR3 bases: TGTGCCAGCACGGGAACGAGATCTGGGGCCCAGCATTTT.

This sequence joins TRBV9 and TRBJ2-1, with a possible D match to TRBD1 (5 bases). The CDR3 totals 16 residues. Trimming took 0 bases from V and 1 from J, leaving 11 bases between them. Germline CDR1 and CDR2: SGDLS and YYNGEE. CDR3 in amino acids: CASSVGGRGSYNEQFF. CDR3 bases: TGTGCCAGCAGCGTAGGGGGAAGGGGATCCTACAATGAGCAGTTCTTC.

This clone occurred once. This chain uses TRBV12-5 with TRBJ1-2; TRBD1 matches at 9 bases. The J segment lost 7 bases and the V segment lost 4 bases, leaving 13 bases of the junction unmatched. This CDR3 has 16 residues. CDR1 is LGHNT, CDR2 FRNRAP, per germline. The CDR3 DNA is TGTGCTAGTGGTTCGAAAAACAGGGGGCAGATCCGTGGCTACACCTTC. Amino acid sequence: CASGSKNRGQIRGYTF.

The CDR3 here is CASSSGQYYEQYF. DNA of the CDR3: TGTGCCAGCAGCTCCGGACAGTACTACGAGCAGTACTTC. The rearrangement links TRBV11-3 to TRBJ2-7, with a tentative D call TRBD1 (6 bases). Trimming left V 4 bases short and J 3 bases short, with 10 bases between. Germline CDR1 SGHNT, CDR2 YENEEA. The CDR3 has 13 amino acids.

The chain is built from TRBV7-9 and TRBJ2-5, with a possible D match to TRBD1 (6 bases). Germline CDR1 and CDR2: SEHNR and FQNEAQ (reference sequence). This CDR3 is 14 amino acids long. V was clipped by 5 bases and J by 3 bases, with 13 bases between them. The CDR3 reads CASSVVAGEETQYF. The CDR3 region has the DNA TGTGCCAGCAGCGTTGTGGCAGGGGAAGAGACCCAGTACTTC.

The CDR3 reads CASSFGTGHNTGELFF. In DNA form, the CDR3 reads TGCGCCAGCAGCTTCGGGACAGGGCATAACACCGGGGAGCTGTTTTTT. V and J are TRBV5-1 and TRBJ2-2; 9 bases fit TRBD1. The germline gives CDR1 SGHRS, CDR2 YFSETQ. Losses at the gene ends were 2 bases for V and 2 bases for J; bases not matched to a gene: 4. The CDR3 sequence is 16 residues long.

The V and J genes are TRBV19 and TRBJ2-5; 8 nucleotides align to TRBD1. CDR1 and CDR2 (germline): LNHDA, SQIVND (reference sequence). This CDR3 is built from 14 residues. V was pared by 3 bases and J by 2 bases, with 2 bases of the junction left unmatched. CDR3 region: CASSMDRVQETQYF. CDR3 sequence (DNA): TGTGCCAGTAGTATGGACAGGGTGCAAGAGACCCAGTACTTC.

Here the CDR3 reads CASSQTGALYEQYF. The CDR3 nucleotides read TGTGCCAGCAGCCAGACAGGGGCACTCTACGAGCAGTACTTC. The chain uses TRBV9 and TRBJ2-7, with 8 bases matching TRBD1. After removal of 4 bases from V and 3 bases from J, the junction contained 6 bases not matched to a gene. The CDR3 sequence is 14 residues long. The germline CDR1 and CDR2 sequences are SGDLS and YYNGEE.

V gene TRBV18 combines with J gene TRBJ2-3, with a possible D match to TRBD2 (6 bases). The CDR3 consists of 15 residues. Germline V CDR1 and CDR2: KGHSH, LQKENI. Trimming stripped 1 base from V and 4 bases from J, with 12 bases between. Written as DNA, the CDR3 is TGTGCCAGCTCACCACTCACGGGAGTGGCAGATACGCAGTATTTT. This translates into CASSPLTGVADTQYF.

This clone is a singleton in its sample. The CDR3 loop reads CASSQEEGLLGYTF. Written as DNA, the CDR3 is TGCGCCAGCAGCCAAGAAGAGGGTTTGTTGGGCTACACCTTC. V and J are TRBV4-3 and TRBJ1-2; D gene unclear. Trimming removed 0 bases at V and 8 bases at J, with 13 bases between. CDR1 and CDR2 (germline): LGHNA, YSLEER. The length of the CDR3 is 14 residues.

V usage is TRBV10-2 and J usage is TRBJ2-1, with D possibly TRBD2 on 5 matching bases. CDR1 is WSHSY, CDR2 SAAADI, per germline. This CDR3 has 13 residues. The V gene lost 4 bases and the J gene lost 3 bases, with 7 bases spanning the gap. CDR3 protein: CASSGSGYNEQFF. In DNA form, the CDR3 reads TGCGCCAGCAGTGGGAGCGGCTACAATGAGCAGTTCTTC.

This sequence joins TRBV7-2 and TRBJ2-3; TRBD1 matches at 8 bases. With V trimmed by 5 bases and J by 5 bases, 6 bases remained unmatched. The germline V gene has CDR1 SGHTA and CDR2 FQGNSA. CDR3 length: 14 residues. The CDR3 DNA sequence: TGTGCCAGCAGCCTCGCAGGGGGCCGAGATACGCAGTATTTT. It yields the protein CASSLAGGRDTQYF.

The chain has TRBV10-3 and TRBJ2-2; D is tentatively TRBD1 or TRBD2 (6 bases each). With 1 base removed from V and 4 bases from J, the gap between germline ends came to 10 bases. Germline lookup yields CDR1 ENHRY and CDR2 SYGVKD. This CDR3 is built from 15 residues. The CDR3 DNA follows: TGTGCCATCAGTGAGTTGGAGGGGGGCACCGGGGAGCTGTTTTTT. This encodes CAISELEGGTGELFF.